This T cell receptor beta chain is drawn from a study of blood T cells in healthy people across ages. The CDR3 loop spans 15 amino acids. V trimming: 2 bases; J trimming: 2 bases; junction bases outside the gene matches: 4. In germline, CDR1 is SGHTA, CDR2 FQGNSA. Every sample had a minimum of 6.5 million PBMCs isolated. Primers used in a second PCR of roughly 6 to 11 cycles were a sample-barcoded 5' primer and a J-beta primer mix. TCRdb reprocessed the 5' RACE reads with MiXCR, giving one entry per CDR3 protein. This repertoire shows about 1.4 million distinct CDR3 sequences, around 55% found once; its top ten account for about 6.3%.

Input material: blood. The genes are TRBV7-2 and TRBJ2-3; 7 nucleotides align to TRBD2. The source is a man in his late teens or twenties in good health. The CDR3 loop is CASSLQRGSTDTQYF. The CDR3 coding sequence is TGTGCCAGCAGCTTACAGCGGGGCTCCACAGATACGCAGTATTTT.